Shown below are 2 T cell receptor beta chains from a single sample sequenced in a study of cytomegalovirus exposure and HLA in healthy donors. PCR amplification relied on 60 Vbeta primers (plus 13 Jbeta primers). Sequencing used immunoSEQ multiplex PCR; TCRdb keeps in-frame clones, though not all of them. The sample lists 80,000 or so clones; 10% were seen once. Material for sequencing was PBMCs. The receptors come from a man aged 55 to 70 in good health and CMV-seropositive.

In this sample, this clone turned up a few times. V and J are TRBV9 and TRBJ2-2; tentative D call: TRBD1 (6 bases). V shed 4 bases and J shed 4 bases, with 17 bases lying between them. This CDR3 has 16 amino acids. Germline V gene data show CDR1 as SGDLS and CDR2 as YYNGEE. The CDR3 region is CASSLGQTDVTGELFF. The CDR3 nucleotides read TGTGCCAGCAGCCTAGGACAGACCGACGTCACCGGGGAGCTGTTTTTT.

This clone was found a few times. The rearrangement joins TRBV19 to TRBJ1-1, with D unclear. Trimming pared 2 bases from V and 4 bases from J, leaving 20 bases between. The germline gives CDR1 LNHDA, CDR2 SQIVND (reference sequence). The CDR3 length is 17 residues. CDR3: CASSISPWREVGTEAFF. In DNA, the CDR3 is TGTGCCAGTAGTATATCCCCCTGGAGAGAGGTCGGCACTGAAGCTTTCTTT.